The sequence of this TCR beta chain was determined in a study of shared clonotypes between healthy human individuals (dated by TCRdb to 2020 to 2021). Regarding the study in general: A few men and a couple of women, aged 18 to 49 years, made up the cohort. Different laboratories and diverse techniques were used to prepare libraries and sequence TCR repertoires, to increase sequencing depth and limit assay-specific biases. The study deeply sequenced blood TCR repertoires of five healthy adults to estimate repertoire size and the extent of clonotype sharing between individuals. For each donor, CD4 naive and CD4 memory were each run on three plates, CD8 naive on two plates, and CD8 memory on one plate. Between about 0.94 and 8.9 billion PBMCs per donor were obtained by leukapheresis.

General findings and caveats noted by the study authors: Naive subsets generally had larger estimated clonotype richness than memory subsets did. The genetic and exposure-history diversity represented was limited by the small number of donors. Sampling was restricted to blood, and TCR repertoires in tissue are likely to differ from TCR repertoires in blood. Pairwise subsampling indicated that sequencing depth was expected to affect the degree of clonotype sharing among donors. When several donors were compared, the shared fraction of clonotypes was around 4.6% for naive CD4, 3% to 4% for naive CD8, roughly 2.3% for memory CD4, and 0.4% for memory CD8. Clonotypes shared by all four sorted-subset donors showed higher generation probabilities than non-shared clonotypes. Incomplete sequencing was indicated by rarefaction of sorted-subset datasets, despite the large sequencing depth.

This clone was seen once. No antigen is known for it. Within one base of it there is no much larger clone, and no base qualities were kept. CD8 naive samples were CD45RO-negative cells positively selected for CCR7, giving a CD45RA+CCR7+ population that excluded TemRA cells. Donors were healthy HIV-negative adults with no recently reported acute infections or vaccinations. Every donor was a Caucasian adult living in Nashville, Tennessee, USA. Blood was obtained by leukapheresis, after which PBMCs were separated by Ficoll-Histopaque density gradient centrifugation and cryopreserved in liquid nitrogen vapor phase. Analytical flow cytometry was used to check the purity and quantity of every magnetically sorted T cell population. From each sorted fraction, genomic DNA was isolated and quantified by UV absorbance on a Nanodrop 2000c. Trimming leaves V shorter by 3 bases and J shorter by 7 bases, with the junction holding 9 bases beyond the gene matches. Taken from cysteine to phenylalanine, the CDR3 has 15 residues. CDR3 DNA only is kept here, 45 bases in frame from base 1. In the germline V gene, CDR1 corresponds to ENHRY and CDR2 to SYGVKD.

TCR CDR3 regions were amplified from genomic DNA by multiplex PCR using the deep immunoSEQ assay. Extracted genomic DNA from each cell subset was distributed evenly across all wells of several immunoSEQ 96-well plates, and each plate was treated as a replicate. For sorted subsets, 200 to 250 ng genomic DNA, equal to about 30,000 T cell genomes, was loaded into each replicate PCR. Purified libraries were quantified with a Qubit 3.0 fluorometer, sized on a Bioanalyzer 2100, and re-quantified with the KAPA Library Quantification kit. Each immunoSEQ 96-well plate was sequenced on its own single-read 150-cycle Illumina NextSeq 550 flow cell. Turning to the authors' computational methods: The immunoSEQ output contained only junctional sequences without quality scores, so filtering could not match that applied to full-length reads. Sequences were annotated with PyIR, a Python wrapper for IgBLAST v1.9, using IMGT germline references to assign V/J genes and CDR3. Any read was removed if the V/J assignment was weak (E-value above 1e-6), the CDR3 was missing, or the read contained stop codons, out-of-frame junctions, or ambiguous translated residues. V3J clonotypes were defined by identical inferred V gene, J gene, and CDR3 amino acid sequence. The percentage overlap between two repertoires was calculated by dividing the number of shared unique clonotypes by the size of the smaller repertoire. Repertoire richness was assessed with RTK rarefaction, the Chao1 estimator, and Recon v2.1 estimates of unobserved clonotypes. Generation probabilities for all TCRbeta clonotypes obtained by the gDNA method from several donors were computed using OLGA. As stored in TCRdb, this immuneACCESS dataset retains in-frame rearrangements with V and J assigned. A fraction of the clones does not appear; measured against another copy, unresolved V genes explain less than half of the discrepancy, and the remainder lacks a known reason. V and J calls plus clone size are reproduced from that table; the DNA served to infer D and trimming. The sample table records about 820,000 clones; approximately 92% of these occur just once. More than 20% of the sample is held by the ten biggest clonotypes.

The receptor was isolated from a man aged 30 to 45 in good health. The V gene is TRBV10-3 and the J gene is TRBJ2-7; 10 nucleotides in the junction match TRBD1. Sequencing was performed on naive CD8+ T cells sorted from blood. The sample's cell subset or site label, decoded: CD45RA+CCR7+. The DNA sequence is given as TGTGCCATCAGTGACCGGACAGGGGGAGGAGGTGAGCAGTACTTC. The translation is CAISDRTGGGGEQYF.